This T cell receptor beta chain originates from a study of T cells after yellow fever vaccination. They built TCR cDNA with 5'RACE template switching, a step that put in a universal primer site and UMIs. TCRdb redid the calling of the 5' RACE reads with MiXCR, one entry per CDR3 protein. In the table there are roughly 160,000 distinct CDR3 sequences, around 7% of which are singletons. The CDR3 length is 13 residues. From germline, CDR1 is SQVTM and CDR2 ANQGSEA. V shed 4 bases and J shed 4 bases, with 13 bases lying between them. This clonotype has a count of ten or more. Its target is unknown. Study-wide results and caveats: Only a small proportion of the clonotypes turned up in both the CD4 and the CD8 compartments, likely arising from convergent recombination. Bulk-population clonotypes that are abundant could appear as contaminants in FACS-sorted repertoires.

This sequence was found in a man younger than 35 who received the YFV17D yellow fever vaccine. The gene calls are TRBV29-1 and TRBJ1-1, with a tentative D call TRBD1 (5 bases). The sequencing used CD4+ T cells sorted from PBMCs, collected 4 to 5 days after the first yellow fever vaccination. The CDR3 region has the DNA TGCAGCGTTGGTTACGGGAGGGGCACTGAAGCTTTCTTT. It specifies CSVGYGRGTEAFF.